Below, 22 T cell receptor beta chains from the same sample are listed, as sequenced in a study of early T cells in non-severe SARS-CoV-2 infection. TCRdb called the 5' RACE reads again in MiXCR, with one record for every CDR3 protein. The sample includes 100,000 or so distinct CDR3 sequences, roughly 15% of them seen just once. The sample consisted of whole blood, taken at baseline. The origin of the receptors is an adult who was a healthcare worker with PCR-confirmed SARS-CoV-2 infection or an uninfected control (not recorded which).

This chain connects TRBV7-9 to TRBJ2-1; 7 nucleotides align to TRBD2. V was pared by 0 bases and J by 8 bases, with 1 base of the junction left unmatched. The germline CDR1 and CDR2 sequences are SEHNR and FQNEAQ (reference sequence). The CDR3 is 13 residues long. CDR3 coding DNA: TGTGCCAGCAGCTTAGCGGGGAGGGATGAGCAGTTCTTC. Encoded protein: CASSLAGRDEQFF.

This chain uses TRBV21-1 with TRBJ1-2. TRBV21-1 corresponds to a pseudogene. The CDR3 covers 13 residues. The chain's CDR3 is CASSPWMVYGYTF. DNA for the CDR3: TGTGCCAGCAGCCCTTGGATGGTCTATGGCTACACCTTC.

The rearrangement uses TRBV29-1 and TRBJ2-1; unclear D gene. This CDR3 is built from 12 residues. The germline V gene has CDR1 SQVTM and CDR2 ANQGSEA. V lost 3 bases, J lost 7 bases, and 10 bases lay in between. CDR3 residues: CSVDVWGNEQFF. In nucleotides, the CDR3 is TGCAGCGTTGACGTTTGGGGAAATGAGCAGTTCTTC.

This chain uses TRBV12-3 or TRBV12-4 with TRBJ2-7; D is possibly TRBD2 (5 bases). Trimming pared 3 bases from V and 7 bases from J, leaving 13 bases between. There are 13 residues in the CDR3. CDR3 sequence reads: CASSFIRRGEQYF. CDR3 nucleotide sequence: TGTGCCAGCAGTTTCATCCGTCGAGGGGAGCAGTACTTC.

The chain recombines TRBV20-1 with TRBJ2-3; D remains ambiguous. The CDR3 is made up of 11 amino acids. V lost 3 bases and J lost 4, with 5 bases in between. Germline V gene sequence: CDR1 DFQATT, CDR2 SNEGSKA (reference sequence). CDR3 DNA sequence: TGCAGTGCTAGGCTGGCAGATACGCAGTATTTT. Amino acids: CSARLADTQYF.

The V call is TRBV5-5, the J call TRBJ2-5; perhaps TRBD2 as D (6 bases). The CDR3 runs to 17 residues. Germline CDR1 SGHKS, CDR2 YYEKEE (reference sequence). V lost 4 bases to trimming and J lost 5 bases, with 24 bases between them. This chain's CDR3 is CASSPKASRRGFETQYF. The CDR3 DNA reads TGTGCCAGCAGCCCTAAGGCTTCACGGCGGGGCTTTGAGACCCAGTACTTC. The complete variable domain, with remaining parts taken from reference TRBV5-5 and TRBJ2-5, reads DAGVTQSPTHLIKTRGQQVTLRCSPISGHKSVSWYQQVLGQGPQFIFQYYEKEERGRGNFPDRFSARQFPNYSSELNVNALLLGDSALYLCASSPKASRRGFETQYFGPGTRLLVL.

The rearrangement uses TRBV7-9 and TRBJ2-7; TRBD1 agrees at 8 bases. Germline V gene sequence: CDR1 SEHNR, CDR2 FQNEAQ (reference sequence). This CDR3 contains 15 residues. J gave up 4 bases and V 5 bases, and 10 bases lay outside the gene matches. DNA for the CDR3: TGTGCCAGCAGCCCAGAAACAGGGGGGTTTTACGAGCAGTACTTC. This gives the protein CASSPETGGFYEQYF.

This clonotype was seen many times. The chain employs TRBV5-1 and TRBJ1-4; no clear D gene. The CDR3 sequence is 14 residues long. From germline, CDR1 is SGHRS and CDR2 YFSETQ. Trimming stripped 4 bases from V and 8 bases from J, with 15 bases between. DNA for the CDR3: TGCGCCAGCAGCGGCTCTCATCGGGGAGAAAAACTGTTTTTT. This gives the protein CASSGSHRGEKLFF.

CDR3 amino acids: CASRLQETQYF. In nucleotides, the CDR3 is TGTGCCAGCAGATTACAAGAGACCCAGTACTTC. V usage is TRBV6-2 or TRBV6-3 and J usage is TRBJ2-5; D is undetermined. CDR1 is MNHEY, CDR2 SVGEGT, per germline. The length of the CDR3 is 11 residues. Trimming stripped 6 bases from V and 2 bases from J, with 4 bases between.

The chain links TRBV20-1 to TRBJ2-7, with 11 bases fitting TRBD2. The CDR3 length is 16 residues. J gave up 0 bases and V 3 bases, and 7 bases lay outside the gene matches. Germline V gene lookup returns CDR1 DFQATT and CDR2 SNEGSKA (reference sequence). As DNA, the CDR3 is TGCAGTGCTAGGAAACGGACTAGCGGGTACTCCTACGAGCAGTACTTC. The encoded protein is CSARKRTSGYSYEQYF.

This chain connects TRBV7-9 to TRBJ1-5; D perhaps matches TRBD1 (6 bases). V gave up 2 bases and J gave up 2 bases, with 10 bases separating them. The germline V gene has CDR1 SEHNR and CDR2 FQNEAQ (reference sequence). This CDR3 contains 15 residues. CDR3 nucleotide sequence: TGTGCCAGCAGCTTATCGGGGGGCGGCAATCAGCCCCAGCATTTT. This codes for CASSLSGGGNQPQHF.

This clonotype was detected ten times or more. The genes are TRBV7-3 and TRBJ2-3; 9 positions agree with TRBD2. J lost 6 bases, V lost 2 bases, and 6 bases had no gene match. The CDR3 spans 15 residues. Germline values: CDR1 SGHTA, CDR2 FQGTGA. The CDR3 loop reads CASSLAGGPQDTQYF. The DNA for the CDR3 is TGTGCCAGCAGCTTAGCGGGAGGGCCGCAGGATACGCAGTATTTT.

This clonotype has a handful of counts. The chain has TRBV7-2 and TRBJ2-7; tentative D call: TRBD2 (6 bases). Germline V gene sequence: CDR1 SGHTA, CDR2 FQGNSA. V was shortened by 2 bases and J by 0 bases, with 20 bases between the two germline ends. The CDR3 loop spans 18 amino acids. CDR3 sequence (DNA): TGTGCCAGCAGCTTAATGGTGGGGCTAGCGACCAGCTCCTACGAGCAGTACTTC. It codes for CASSLMVGLATSSYEQYF. The whole variable domain, remainder taken from reference TRBV7-2 and TRBJ2-7, is GAGVSQSPSNKVTEKGKDVELRCDPISGHTALYWYRQSLGQGLEFLIYFQGNSAPDKSGLPSDRFSAERTGGSVSTLTIQRTQQEDSAVYLCASSLMVGLATSSYEQYFGPGTRLTVT.

As to this clonotype: With a much larger clone just one base away, this may be a read error. This chain joins TRBV4-1 and TRBJ2-6; TRBD2 agrees at 7 bases. From germline, CDR1 is MGHRA and CDR2 YSYEKL. CDR3 length: 17 residues. Here the CDR3 reads CASSQGRLADGANFLTF. The DNA for the CDR3 is TGCGCCAGCAGCCAAGGAAGACTAGCTGATGGGGCCAACTTCCTGACTTTC.

The DNA of the CDR3 is TGTGCCAGCAGTCTAAAGGGGTGGCTAGCCAAAAACATTCAGTACTTC. This encodes CASSLKGWLAKNIQYF. This rearrangement joins TRBV28 to TRBJ2-4; possible D gene TRBD1, 5 bases. Germline lookup yields CDR1 MDHEN and CDR2 SYDVKM. V was clipped by 5 bases and J by 0 bases, with 14 bases between them. CDR3 size: 16 residues.

The chain couples TRBV4-2 to TRBJ2-7; TRBD2 matches at 8 bases. V shed 1 base, J shed 6 bases, and the junction held 8 bases outside the gene matches. The CDR3 is 15 residues long. CDR1 is LGHNA, CDR2 YNFKEQ, per germline. DNA for the CDR3: TGTGCCAGCAGCCAAGGGAAAGGCGGGAGGTCCGAGCAGTACTTC. It is translated as CASSQGKGGRSEQYF.

The chain employs TRBV9 and TRBJ2-1, with 7 positions matching TRBD2. Germline CDR1 reads SGDLS; CDR2 reads YYNGEE. This CDR3 contains 15 residues. V was pared by 2 bases and J by 1 base, with 3 bases of the junction left unmatched. The CDR3 DNA reads as TGTGCCAGCAGCGTCTATAGCGGGTCCTACAATGAGCAGTTCTTC. Translating it yields CASSVYSGSYNEQFF.

The chain employs TRBV30 and TRBJ2-2, with no clear D. CDR3 length: 10 residues. V was cut by 7 bases and J by 3 bases, with 3 bases left in between. Germline loops: CDR1 GTSNPN, CDR2 SVGIG (reference sequence). CDR3 coding DNA: TGTGCCTTATACACCGGGGAGCTGTTTTTT. Its translation: CALYTGELFF.

This chain uses TRBV5-6 with TRBJ2-7; D is undetermined. From germline, CDR1 is SGHDT and CDR2 YYEEEE. CDR3 length equals 14 residues. Trimming cost V 0 bases and J 1 base, with 8 bases left between them. CDR3 sequence: CASSLVETSYEQYF. In DNA, the CDR3 is TGTGCCAGCAGCTTGGTAGAGACATCCTACGAGCAGTACTTC.

The sample holds many counts of this clonotype. The rearrangement uses TRBV4-1 and TRBJ2-7, with 14 bases identical to TRBD2. The CDR3 loop spans 15 amino acids. Germline CDR1 reads MGHRA; CDR2 reads YSYEKL. Losses at the gene ends were 3 bases for V and 5 bases for J; bases not matched to a gene: 3. CDR3 sequence (DNA): TGCGCCAGCAGCCAGGGACTAGCGGGAGTCAACGAGCAGTACTTC. Amino acid sequence: CASSQGLAGVNEQYF.

The table lists this clonotype with a few counts. The chain has TRBV12-3 or TRBV12-4 and TRBJ2-7; 8 bases align to TRBD2. This CDR3 has 15 amino acids. The trim removed 6 bases at V and 5 bases at J, leaving 12 bases unmatched. CDR3 sequence: CASRPSGGPWDEQYF. The CDR3 DNA sequence: TGTGCCAGCAGGCCGTCGGGAGGGCCATGGGACGAGCAGTACTTC.

The CDR3: CASSVPLARAKQFF. Here the CDR3 DNA reads TGTGCCAGCAGCGTGCCTCTAGCGCGCGCTAAGCAGTTCTTC. V gene TRBV9 combines with J gene TRBJ2-1; D perhaps matches TRBD2 (6 bases). The CDR3 has 14 residues. The germline V and J ends were trimmed by 2 bases and 11 bases, with 17 bases remaining between them. Per germline, CDR1 SGDLS and CDR2 YYNGEE.